The sequence of this TCR beta chain was determined in a study of cytomegalovirus exposure and HLA in healthy donors. 13 Jbeta primers and 60 Vbeta primers were used for the PCR. This table comes from immunoSEQ multiplex PCR, and its TCRdb copy is limited to in-frame clones, with some not included. The profile covers under 200,000 clones, with approximately 11% appearing a single time and about 8% taken by the ten largest. Findings of the study overall: Overall, approximately 150 TCR beta chains were annotated as cytomegalovirus-associated. In an earlier analysis, productive rearrangement rates for most beta V segments clustered near 87% or 30%.

Germline trimming cut 5 bases from V and 10 bases from J; bases unmatched to any gene: 12. Germline CDR1 reads LNHDA; CDR2 reads SQIVND (reference sequence). The CDR3 covers 17 residues. A note on this clone: Its antigen is unknown.

The sequence derives from a man between 45 and 60 years old in good health and CMV-seropositive. What was sequenced was PBMCs. The J gene is TRBJ1-6, the V gene TRBV19; 12 positions match TRBD1. CDR3 residues: CASSSVGQGAAKSPLHF. DNA of the CDR3: TGTGCCAGTAGTTCCGTGGGACAGGGGGCCGCGAAGTCACCCCTCCACTTT. Complete variable domain (other parts from reference TRBV19 and TRBJ1-6): DGGITQSPKYLFRKEGQNVTLSCEQNLNHDAMYWYRQDPGQGLRLIYYSQIVNDFQKGDIAEGYSVSREKKESFPLTVTSAQKNPTAFYLCASSSVGQGAAKSPLHFGNGTRLTVT.